This TCR beta chain was observed in a study of T-cell memory formation after mild COVID-19. Across the whole study: TCR clusters mostly belonged to single donors.

This clonotype was found many times. The antigen is not known. 5'RACE, which relied on constant-segment primers, yielded TCR alpha and TCR beta cDNA libraries carrying sample barcodes and UMIs. One entry per CDR3 protein results from TCRdb running MiXCR on the 5' RACE reads. The sample records under 250,000 distinct CDR3 sequences, roughly 10% being singletons. Findings and limits, study-wide: Whether day 37 second-wave clones are SARS-CoV-2-specific was not confirmed.

The CDR3 totals 16 residues. The germline V and J ends were trimmed by 6 bases and 1 base, with 16 bases remaining between them. Source material: PBMCs or a T cell subset sorted from them (not recorded which). The rearrangement joins TRBV12-3 or TRBV12-4 to TRBJ2-4, with D perhaps matching TRBD1 (5 bases). This sequence originates from a man aged 18 to 29 who had mild COVID-19 (a few samples of this study predate the infection). Cell type and time point are not known. In DNA, the CDR3 is TGTGCCAGCAGCTTCCGACAGAATAGGGCCAAAAACATTCAGTACTTC. Protein: CASSFRQNRAKNIQYF.